The present T cell receptor beta chain was sequenced within a study of response to subunit inactivated influenza vaccine. This CDR3 region has 15 residues. The V end was cut by 6 bases, the J end by 8 bases, with 19 bases between. This clonotype was seen more than once but under ten times. Each CDR3 protein gets one entry after TCRdb re-called the RT-PCR reads with MiXCR. The sample holds some 540,000 distinct CDR3 sequences, roughly a quarter seen once. This sample also appeared in a second study, on T cells expressing NK-cell markers. From that report: UMIs accompanied the 5'RACE template switching by which TCR beta cDNA was made.

The clonotype was recovered from a middle-aged man who received an inactivated influenza vaccine. This sequence joins TRBV12-3 or TRBV12-4 and TRBJ1-4; no clear D gene. The sequenced sample was CD4+ T cells sorted from PBMCs, obtained roughly 13 days after vaccination. CDR3 in amino acids: CASSPNFLSYEKLFF. In nucleotides, the CDR3 is TGTGCCAGCAGCCCTAACTTCCTTTCCTACGAAAAACTGTTTTTT.